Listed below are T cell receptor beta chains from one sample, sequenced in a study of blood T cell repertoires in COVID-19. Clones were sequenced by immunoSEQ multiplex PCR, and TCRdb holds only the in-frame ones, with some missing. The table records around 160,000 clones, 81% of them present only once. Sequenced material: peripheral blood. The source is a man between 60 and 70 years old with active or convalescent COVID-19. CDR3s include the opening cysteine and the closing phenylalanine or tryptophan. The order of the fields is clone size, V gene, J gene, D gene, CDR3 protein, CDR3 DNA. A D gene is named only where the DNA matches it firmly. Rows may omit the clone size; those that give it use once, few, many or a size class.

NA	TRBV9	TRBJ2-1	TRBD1	CASSPWTGDSNEQFF	TGTGCCAGCAGCCCTTGGACAGGGGATAGCAATGAGCAGTTCTTC
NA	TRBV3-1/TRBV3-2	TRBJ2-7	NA	CASSQLGGEQYF	TGTGCCAGCAGCCAATTAGGGGGAGAGCAGTACTTC
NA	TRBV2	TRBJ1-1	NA	CASSYRQARNTEAFF	TGTGCCAGCAGTTATAGACAGGCCCGTAACACTGAAGCTTTCTTT
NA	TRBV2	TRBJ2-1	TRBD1	CASSRGTGATEQFF	TGTGCCAGCAGTAGAGGGACAGGGGCGACTGAGCAGTTCTTC
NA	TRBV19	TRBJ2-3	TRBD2	CASRPTSGDHTQYF	TGTGCCAGTAGGCCAACTAGCGGGGACCATACGCAGTATTTT
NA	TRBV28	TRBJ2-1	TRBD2	CASSLTSGSFPDEQFF	TGTGCCAGCAGTTTGACTAGCGGGAGTTTCCCAGATGAGCAGTTCTTC
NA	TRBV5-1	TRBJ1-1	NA	CASSLAPGGANTEAFF	TGCGCCAGCAGCTTGGCACCCGGGGGGGCGAACACTGAAGCTTTCTTT
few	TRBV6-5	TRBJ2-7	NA	CASSATLYYEQYF	TGTGCCAGCAGCGCCACATTATACTACGAGCAGTACTTC
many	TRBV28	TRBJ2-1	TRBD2	CASSTSGRGSYNEQFF	TGTGCCAGCAGCACTAGCGGGAGAGGCTCCTACAATGAGCAGTTCTTC
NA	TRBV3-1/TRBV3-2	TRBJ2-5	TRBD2	CASSQEREAPWTQYF	TGTGCCAGCAGCCAAGAACGGGAGGCCCCATGGACCCAGTACTTC
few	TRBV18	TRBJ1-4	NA	CASSPNGDNEKLFF	TGTGCCAGCTCACCGAACGGAGATAATGAAAAACTGTTTTTT
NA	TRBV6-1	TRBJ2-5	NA	CASSEASGGAGVQETQYF	TGTGCCAGCAGTGAAGCCTCCGGGGGCGCGGGAGTTCAAGAGACCCAGTACTTC
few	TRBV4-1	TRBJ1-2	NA	CASSQARSPDRSIMYGYTF	TGCGCCAGCAGCCAAGCAAGGTCCCCTGACAGGTCCATAATGTATGGCTACACCTTC
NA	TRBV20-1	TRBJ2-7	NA	CSGQGTYEQYF	TGCAGTGGTCAGGGGACCTACGAGCAGTACTTC
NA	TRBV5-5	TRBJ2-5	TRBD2	CASSKPSGAQETQYF	TGTGCCAGCAGCAAACCTAGCGGGGCGCAAGAGACCCAGTACTTC
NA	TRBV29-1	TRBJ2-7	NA	CSVGLTYEQYF	TGCAGCGTTGGGCTCACCTACGAGCAGTACTTC
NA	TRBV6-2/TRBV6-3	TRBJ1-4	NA	CASSFPANEKLFF	TGTGCCAGCAGTTTCCCGGCTAATGAAAAACTGTTTTTT
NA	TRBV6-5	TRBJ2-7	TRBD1	CASVVGQGVYEQYF	TGTGCCAGCGTCGTTGGACAGGGGGTATACGAGCAGTACTTC
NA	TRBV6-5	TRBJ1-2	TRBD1	CASRRGQLGYTF	TGTGCCAGCAGAAGGGGGCAGCTTGGCTACACCTTC
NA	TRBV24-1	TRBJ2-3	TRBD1	CATSDSGQGTTDTQYF	TGTGCCACCAGTGATTCGGGACAGGGGACCACAGATACGCAGTATTTT
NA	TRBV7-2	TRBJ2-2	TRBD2	CASSTRERGGTGELFF	TGTGCCAGCAGCACCCGGGAGCGGGGGGGAACCGGGGAGCTGTTTTTT
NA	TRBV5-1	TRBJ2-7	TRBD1	CASSTTGPYEQYF	TGCGCCAGCAGCACGACAGGGCCTTACGAGCAGTACTTC
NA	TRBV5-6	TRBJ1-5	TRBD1	CASSRRDRDFIQPQHF	TGTGCCAGCAGCCGGAGGGACAGGGATTTCATTCAGCCCCAGCATTTT
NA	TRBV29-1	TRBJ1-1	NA	CSVGQNSGLNTEAFF	TGCAGCGTTGGCCAGAACTCGGGTCTGAACACTGAAGCTTTCTTT
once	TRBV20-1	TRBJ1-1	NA	CSASDLWAVEAFF	TGCAGTGCTAGTGATCTATGGGCCGTGGAAGCTTTCTTT
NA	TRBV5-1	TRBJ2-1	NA	CASSLGVSGYNEQFF	TGCGCCAGCAGCCTCGGTGTTTCCGGCTACAATGAGCAGTTCTTC
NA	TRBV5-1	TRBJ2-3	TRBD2	CASSWELAGITDTQYF	TGCGCCAGCAGCTGGGAACTAGCGGGGATCACAGATACGCAGTATTTT
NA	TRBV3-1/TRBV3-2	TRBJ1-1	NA	CASSRGTAGSEAFF	TGTGCCAGCAGCCGTGGGACGGCGGGGAGTGAAGCTTTCTTT
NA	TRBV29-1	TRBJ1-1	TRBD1	CSVARQGGTEAFF	TGCAGCGTTGCTAGACAGGGAGGCACTGAAGCTTTCTTT
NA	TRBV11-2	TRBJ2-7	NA	CASSSRSSSIIAYEQYF	TGTGCCAGCAGCTCGCGGAGCAGCAGCATCATAGCCTACGAGCAGTACTTC
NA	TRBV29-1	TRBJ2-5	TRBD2	CSVREGISQETQYF	TGCAGCGTTAGGGAGGGGATATCCCAAGAGACCCAGTACTTC
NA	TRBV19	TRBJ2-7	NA	CASSFGTPYEQYF	TGTGCCAGTAGTTTTGGCACCCCCTACGAGCAGTACTTC
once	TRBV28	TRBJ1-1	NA	CASSFRVTEAFF	TGTGCCAGCAGTTTTCGGGTGACTGAAGCTTTCTTT
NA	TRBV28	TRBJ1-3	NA	CASTVAGTGNTIYF	TGTGCCAGCACCGTCGCGGGGACTGGAAACACCATATATTTT
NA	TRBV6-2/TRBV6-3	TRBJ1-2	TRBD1	CASSRGDRGDGYTF	TGTGCCAGCAGCCGCGGGGACAGGGGGGATGGCTACACCTTC
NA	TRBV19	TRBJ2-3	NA	CASSSTISTDTQYF	TGTGCCAGTAGTTCGACTATCTCCACAGATACGCAGTATTTT
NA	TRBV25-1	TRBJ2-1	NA	CASSEYGPSDEQFF	TGTGCCAGCAGTGAATATGGTCCCAGCGATGAGCAGTTCTTC
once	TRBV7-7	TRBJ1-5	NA	CASSLRGSNQPQHF	TGTGCCAGCAGCTTGAGGGGGAGCAATCAGCCCCAGCATTTT
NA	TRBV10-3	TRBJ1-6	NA	CAISESRGPLHF	TGTGCCATCAGTGAGTCAAGGGGACCCCTCCACTTT
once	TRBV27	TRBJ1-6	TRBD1	CASSTGDSPLHF	TGTGCCAGCAGCACAGGGGATTCACCCCTCCACTTT
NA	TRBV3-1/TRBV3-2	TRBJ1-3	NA	CASSQAGSGNTIYF	TGTGCCAGCAGCCAAGCCGGGTCTGGAAACACCATATATTTT